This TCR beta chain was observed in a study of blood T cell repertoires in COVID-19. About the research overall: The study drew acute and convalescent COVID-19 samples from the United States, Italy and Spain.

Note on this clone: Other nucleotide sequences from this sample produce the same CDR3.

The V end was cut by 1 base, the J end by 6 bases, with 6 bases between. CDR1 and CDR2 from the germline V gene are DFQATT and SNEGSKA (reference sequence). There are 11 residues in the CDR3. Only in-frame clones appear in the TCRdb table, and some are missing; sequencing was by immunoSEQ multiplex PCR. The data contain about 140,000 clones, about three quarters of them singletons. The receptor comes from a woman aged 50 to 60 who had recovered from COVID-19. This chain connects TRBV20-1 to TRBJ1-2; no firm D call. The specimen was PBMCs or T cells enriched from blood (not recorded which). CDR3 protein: CSARGGDGYTF. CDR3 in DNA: TGCAGTGCTAGAGGGGGAGATGGCTACACCTTC.